The rows below give T cell receptor beta chains drawn from one sample of a study of Graves' ophthalmopathy and Graves' hyperthyroidism. Via MiXCR, TCRdb re-called the multiplex PCR reads, giving one row per CDR3 protein. Counted here are about 1.2 million distinct CDR3 sequences, 36% occurring once; the ten biggest clones make up 11%. What was sequenced was peripheral blood or thyroid tissue (not recorded which). These receptors came from an adult man with Graves' hyperthyroidism. Each CDR3 is given with its conserved first and last residue. A D gene is named only where the DNA matches it firmly. Not all rows give a size; the values are once, few, many and, for expanded clones, a class.

J,D,V,size,DNA,CDR3
TRBJ1-1,.,TRBV10-3,many,TGTGCCATCCTACGGGACCTCGGGAGTAGGAACACTGAAGCTTTCTTT,CAILRDLGSRNTEAFF
TRBJ1-5,.,TRBV7-3,.,TGTGCCAGCAGCTCGGGACCCGCTCAGCCCCAGCATTTT,CASSSGPAQPQHF
TRBJ1-4,TRBD1,TRBV25-1,.,TGTGCCAGCAGAGATTTATCGACAGGGGGATCAGTTAATGAAAAACTGTTTTTT,CASRDLSTGGSVNEKLFF
TRBJ2-6,.,TRBV7-9,many,TGTGCCAGCGGGCAACGGTTATGGTCCCATATCTTCTCTGGGGCCAACGTCCTGACTTTC,CASGQRLWSHIFSGANVLTF
TRBJ2-7,.,TRBV10-2,few,TGTGCCAGCAGTTACAAGAGCAGGGACTACGAGCAGTACTTC,CASSYKSRDYEQYF
TRBJ2-7,.,TRBV29-1,many,TGCAGCGTCCAGGGGGGGCGGGGGAGCTCCTACGAGCAGTACTTC,CSVQGGRGSSYEQYF
TRBJ1-1,.,TRBV20-1,.,TGCAGTGCTAGAGTTACGACAACTAATGAAGCTTTCTTT,CSARVTTTNEAFF
TRBJ2-2,TRBD1,TRBV6-5,few,TGTGCCACCCTCGTCAGGGGGCCGAACACCGGGGAGCTGTTTTTT,CATLVRGPNTGELFF
TRBJ1-5,TRBD1,TRBV6-5,few,TGTGCCAGCAGGGGAGGAAGGGGGCTTTATAGCAATCAGCCCCAGCATTTT,CASRGGRGLYSNQPQHF
TRBJ1-3,.,TRBV12-3/TRBV12-4,few,TGTGCCAGCAGCCCCGATCAATCTGCGGGAAACACCATATATTTT,CASSPDQSAGNTIYF
TRBJ1-4,TRBD1,TRBV20-1,.,TGCAGTGCTAGGGTAGGGGGCTACGAAAAACTGTTTTTT,CSARVGGYEKLFF
TRBJ1-4,TRBD1,TRBV4-3,.,TGCGCCAGCAGCCAATACCATGGGGTTACAGGGGATCAGGAAAAACTGTTTTTT,CASSQYHGVTGDQEKLFF
TRBJ2-2,TRBD2,TRBV7-7,once,TGTGCCAGCAGCCGATATAGCGGGAGGACCGGGGAGCTGTTTTTT,CASSRYSGRTGELFF
TRBJ1-6,.,TRBV7-9,many,TGTGCCAGCAGCTTAGTAACAGAAAATTCACCCCTCCACTTT,CASSLVTENSPLHF
TRBJ2-7,TRBD1,TRBV7-2,.,TGTGCCAGCACCCCAAGGCTTGGGACAGTATCCTACGAGCAGTACTTC,CASTPRLGTVSYEQYF
TRBJ1-5,.,TRBV5-6,many,TGTGCCAGCAGCCCATCACTCGGGCGGGGTAGTCAGCCCCAGCATTTT,CASSPSLGRGSQPQHF
TRBJ2-7,.,TRBV9,.,TGTGCCAGCAGCGTTGAGGGGATCGAGTACGAGCAGTACTTC,CASSVEGIEYEQYF
TRBJ1-3,.,TRBV9,.,TGTGCCAGCAGCGGTTACTTTGGAAACACCATATATTTT,CASSGYFGNTIYF
TRBJ1-5,.,TRBV30,few,TGTGCCTGGAGTGTAGTCGGTTCCCTCAATCAGCCCCAGCATTTT,CAWSVVGSLNQPQHF
TRBJ1-2,.,TRBV5-4,many,TGTGCCAGCAGCTCACTACAGGGTCCCTATGGCTACACCTTC,CASSSLQGPYGYTF
TRBJ1-5,.,TRBV6-6,few,TGTGCCAGCAGTTACTCAGGCAGGGGCGACCCTAGCAATCAGCCCCAGCATTTT,CASSYSGRGDPSNQPQHF
TRBJ1-2,TRBD1,TRBV2,.,TGTGCCAGCAATATAAGGGACAGACCGAATGGCTACACCTTC,CASNIRDRPNGYTF
TRBJ2-7,.,TRBV29-1,once,TGCAGCGTTGACAGGGCAGGCTCCTACGAGCAGTACTTC,CSVDRAGSYEQYF
TRBJ2-5,TRBD2,TRBV25-1,many,TGTGCCAGCAGTGAATGGGCGGGAGGTGGGGAGACCCAGTACTTC,CASSEWAGGGETQYF
TRBJ1-6,.,TRBV15,many,TGTGCCACCAGCAGAGAGCGCGGAAGCCTAAATTCACCCCTCCACTTT,CATSRERGSLNSPLHF
TRBJ1-1,.,TRBV5-1,many,TGCGCCAGCAGCTTGAATTGGGACATGGGTGAAGCTTTCTTT,CASSLNWDMGEAFF
TRBJ1-5,.,TRBV12-3/TRBV12-4,.,TGTGCCAGCAGCTTACCGGGATCAAGGGAAGTGAATCAGCCCCAGCATTTT,CASSLPGSREVNQPQHF
TRBJ1-5,.,TRBV5-1,.,TGCGCCAGCAGCTTGGGGGCAGGGGTCGGCAATCAGCCCCAGCATTTT,CASSLGAGVGNQPQHF
TRBJ1-5,TRBD1,TRBV25-1,.,TGTGCCAGCAGTGGCCGGACAGGGGGCGCGGGTAGCAATCAGCCCCAGCATTTT,CASSGRTGGAGSNQPQHF
TRBJ1-4,.,TRBV24-1,few,TGTGCCACCAGTGCCGGGGCGTCTAACGAAAAACTGTTTTTT,CATSAGASNEKLFF
TRBJ2-7,TRBD2,TRBV7-2,.,TGTGTCGGCAGCTTAGACGGGACTAGCCCCTACGAGCAGTACTTC,CVGSLDGTSPYEQYF
TRBJ1-1,TRBD1,TRBV9,many,TGTGCCAGCAGCGTAGGGACAGGCACTGAAGCTTTCTTT,CASSVGTGTEAFF
TRBJ1-6,.,TRBV6-6,once,TGTGCCAGCAGTGACGACAGTTGGGAAAATAATTCACCCCTCCACTTT,CASSDDSWENNSPLHF
TRBJ1-2,.,TRBV7-9,.,TGTGCCAGCAGCCCCAGGGAAGGGGCGGCCTATGGCTACACCTTC,CASSPREGAAYGYTF
TRBJ2-5,TRBD1,TRBV4-2,few,TGTGCCAGCAGCCAAGATACAACCATACAGGGGGCGAGGGAGACCCAGTACTTC,CASSQDTTIQGARETQYF
TRBJ2-5,.,TRBV2,.,TGTGCCATCAGACCAGGGGCCCAAGAGACCCAGTACTTC,CAIRPGAQETQYF
TRBJ2-7,TRBD1,TRBV24-1,many,TGTGCCACCAGTGATAGAGGACAGGGCGGGCAGTACTTC,CATSDRGQGGQYF
TRBJ2-5,.,TRBV10-2,.,TGCGCCAGCAGACGACCCGGGACGACCACTCAAGAGACCCAGTACTTC,CASRRPGTTTQETQYF
TRBJ2-7,TRBD2,TRBV6-1,.,TGTGCCAGCAGTGAATGGCTAGCGGGCACCTACGAGCAGTACTTC,CASSEWLAGTYEQYF
TRBJ1-1,.,TRBV19,once,TGTGCCTGGAGATCGGGGGAGGGCGACACTGAAGCTTTCTTT,CAWRSGEGDTEAFF
TRBJ2-7,TRBD2,TRBV10-3,.,TGTGCCATCAGCACTAGCGGGGGGAACTCCTACGAGCAGTACTTC,CAISTSGGNSYEQYF
TRBJ2-7,TRBD2,TRBV10-3,.,TGTGCCAGCAGTTACTCGCAGGGACTAGCGGGAGAAGGCTACGAGCAGTACTTC,CASSYSQGLAGEGYEQYF
TRBJ2-6,TRBD1,TRBV7-8,once,TGTGCCAGCAGCTCCGACAGGGCAGGGAAGTTCGGGGCCAACGTCCTGACTTTC,CASSSDRAGKFGANVLTF
TRBJ2-3,.,TRBV7-9,.,TGTGCCAGCAGCTCACAGGGAGGACGGGATACGCAGTATTTT,CASSSQGGRDTQYF
TRBJ2-7,.,TRBV19,many,TGTGCCAGTAGTATCGAACAGGGTATCGACGAGCAGTACTTC,CASSIEQGIDEQYF
TRBJ1-3,TRBD1,TRBV10-3,.,TGTGCCATCAGTCGGGGACAGGGGGCAAACACCATATATTTT,CAISRGQGANTIYF
TRBJ2-7,.,TRBV5-1,many,TGCGCCAGCAGGGCAGATCCTACCTACGAGCAGTACTTC,CASRADPTYEQYF
TRBJ1-6,.,TRBV6-5,.,TGTGCCAGCAGTTCCCGCGGGGCCGATAATTCACCCCTCCACTTT,CASSSRGADNSPLHF
TRBJ1-5,.,TRBV12-3/TRBV12-4,many,TGTGCCAGCAGCTGGGGGTCCAATCAGCCCCAGCATTTT,CASSWGSNQPQHF
TRBJ2-2,.,TRBV6-5,many,TGTGCCAGCAGTTACCTGGACACTCCGAACACCGGGGAGCTGTTTTTT,CASSYLDTPNTGELFF
TRBJ1-2,.,TRBV10-3,many,TGTGCCATCAACGATAAGGAGAAGTCGGGGAACTATGGCTACACCTTC,CAINDKEKSGNYGYTF
TRBJ1-5,TRBD1,TRBV15,.,TGTGCCACCAGCAGCGGGACAGGGGGACAGCCCCAGCATTTT,CATSSGTGGQPQHF
TRBJ2-5,.,TRBV9,many,TGTGCCAGCAGCGGGGCGGGGGCTACGATGGAGACCCAGTACTTC,CASSGAGATMETQYF
TRBJ2-5,.,TRBV5-4,.,TGTGCCAGCAGCGGGAGGAAGGGGACAGCTAAAGAGACCCAGTACTTC,CASSGRKGTAKETQYF
TRBJ2-5,.,TRBV9,many,TGTGCCAGCCGGTTGGCGGGACAGTTAGAGACCCAGTACTTC,CASRLAGQLETQYF
TRBJ2-1,TRBD1,TRBV2,.,TGTGCCAGCATCGGGACAGGGGGCGTATACAATGAGCAGTTCTTC,CASIGTGGVYNEQFF
TRBJ1-6,.,TRBV20-1,many,TGCAGTGCGAGACGTACAGGCGGTAGTTCACCCCTCCACTTT,CSARRTGGSSPLHF
TRBJ1-1,TRBD1,TRBV12-3/TRBV12-4,.,TGTGCCAGCACCCTCGGGACAGGGGGTAGGAACACTGAAGCTTTCTTT,CASTLGTGGRNTEAFF
TRBJ1-4,TRBD1,TRBV7-9,few,TGTGCCAGCAGCCGCCGGACAGGGGCGGCTAATGAAAAACTGTTTTTT,CASSRRTGAANEKLFF
TRBJ1-4,.,TRBV29-1,.,TGCAGCGTTGGTACAGGGAGGAATGAAAAACTGTTTTTT,CSVGTGRNEKLFF